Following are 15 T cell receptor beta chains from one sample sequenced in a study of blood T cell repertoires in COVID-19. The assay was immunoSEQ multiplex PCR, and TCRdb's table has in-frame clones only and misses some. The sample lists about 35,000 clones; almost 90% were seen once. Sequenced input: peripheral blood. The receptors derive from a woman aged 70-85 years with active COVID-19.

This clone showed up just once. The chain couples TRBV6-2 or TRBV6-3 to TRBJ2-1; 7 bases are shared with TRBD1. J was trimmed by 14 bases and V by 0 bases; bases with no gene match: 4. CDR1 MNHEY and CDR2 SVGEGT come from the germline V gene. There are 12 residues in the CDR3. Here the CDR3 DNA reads TGTGCCAGCAGTTACTCGAGGGGGCCCGAGTTCTTC. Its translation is CASSYSRGPEFF.

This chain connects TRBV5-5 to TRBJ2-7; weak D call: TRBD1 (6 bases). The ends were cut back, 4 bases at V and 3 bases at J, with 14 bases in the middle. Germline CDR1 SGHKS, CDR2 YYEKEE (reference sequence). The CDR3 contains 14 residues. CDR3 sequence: CASSLRTGNYEQYF. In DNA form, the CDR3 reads TGTGCCAGCAGCCTGCGAACAGGGAACTACGAGCAGTACTTC.

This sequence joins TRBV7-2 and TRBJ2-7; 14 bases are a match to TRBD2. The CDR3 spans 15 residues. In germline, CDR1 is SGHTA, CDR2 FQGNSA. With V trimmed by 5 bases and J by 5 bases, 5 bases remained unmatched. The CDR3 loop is CASSIGGLAGDEQYF. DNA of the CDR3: TGTGCCAGCAGCATAGGGGGACTAGCGGGGGACGAGCAGTACTTC.

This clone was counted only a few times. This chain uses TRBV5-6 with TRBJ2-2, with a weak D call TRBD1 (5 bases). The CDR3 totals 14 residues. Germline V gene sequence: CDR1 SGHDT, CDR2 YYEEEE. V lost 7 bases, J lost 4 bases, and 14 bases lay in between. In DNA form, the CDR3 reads TGTGCCAGCCTCCTCCAGGGTACCACCGGGGAGCTGTTTTTT. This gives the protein CASLLQGTTGELFF.

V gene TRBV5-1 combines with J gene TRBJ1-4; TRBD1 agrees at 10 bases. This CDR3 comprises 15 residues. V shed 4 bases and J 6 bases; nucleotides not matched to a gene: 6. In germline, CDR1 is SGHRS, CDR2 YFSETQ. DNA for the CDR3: TGCGCCAGCAGCGACGGGACAGGGGTGGATGAAAAACTGTTTTTT. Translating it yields CASSDGTGVDEKLFF.

CDR3 nucleotides: TGCGCCAGCGGGCGGGAGGTAGTGCGCAATGAGCAGTTCTTC. Amino acid sequence: CASGREVVRNEQFF. The chain links TRBV10-2 to TRBJ2-1; 8 bases match TRBD2. Germline assignment: CDR1 WSHSY and CDR2 SAAADI. V gave up 8 bases and J gave up 6 bases; unmatched junction bases: 9. This CDR3 region has 14 residues.

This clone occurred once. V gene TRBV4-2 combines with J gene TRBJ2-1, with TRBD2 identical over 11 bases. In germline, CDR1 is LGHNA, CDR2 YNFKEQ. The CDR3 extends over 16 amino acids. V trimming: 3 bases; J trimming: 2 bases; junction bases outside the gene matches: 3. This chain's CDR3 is CASSQIAGGTYNEQFF. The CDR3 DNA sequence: TGTGCCAGCAGCCAGATAGCGGGGGGGACCTACAATGAGCAGTTCTTC.

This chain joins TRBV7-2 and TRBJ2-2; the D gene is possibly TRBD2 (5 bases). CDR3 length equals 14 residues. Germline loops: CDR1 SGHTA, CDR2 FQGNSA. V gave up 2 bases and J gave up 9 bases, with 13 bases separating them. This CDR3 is CASSLPTRARELFF. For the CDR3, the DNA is TGTGCCAGCAGCTTACCAACTAGAGCCAGGGAGCTGTTTTTT.

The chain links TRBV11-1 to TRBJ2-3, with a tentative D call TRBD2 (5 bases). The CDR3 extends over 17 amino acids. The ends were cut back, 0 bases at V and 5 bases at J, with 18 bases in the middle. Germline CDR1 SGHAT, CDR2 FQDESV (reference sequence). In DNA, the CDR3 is TGTGCCAGCAGCTTAGCGGGTCGGACTCCCGGCGTAGATACGCAGTATTTT. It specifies CASSLAGRTPGVDTQYF.

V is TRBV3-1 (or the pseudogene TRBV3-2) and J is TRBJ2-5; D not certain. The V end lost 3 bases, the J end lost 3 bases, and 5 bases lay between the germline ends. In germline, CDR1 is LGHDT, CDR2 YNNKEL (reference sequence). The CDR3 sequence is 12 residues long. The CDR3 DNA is TGTGCCAGCAGCCATATCGAAGAGACCCAGTACTTC. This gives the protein CASSHIEETQYF.

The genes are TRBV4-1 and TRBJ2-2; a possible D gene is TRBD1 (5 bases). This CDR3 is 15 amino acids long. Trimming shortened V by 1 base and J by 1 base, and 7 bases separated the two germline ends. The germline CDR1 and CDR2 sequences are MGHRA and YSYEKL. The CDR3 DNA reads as TGCGCCAGCAGCCAAGTCACAGGGAACACCGGGGAGCTGTTTTTT. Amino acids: CASSQVTGNTGELFF.

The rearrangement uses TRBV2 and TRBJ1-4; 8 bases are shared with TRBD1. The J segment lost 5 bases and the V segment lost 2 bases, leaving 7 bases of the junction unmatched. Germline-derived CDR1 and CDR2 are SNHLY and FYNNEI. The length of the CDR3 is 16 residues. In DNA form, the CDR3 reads TGTGCCAGCAGTGAAAGGGGACAGGTGAAAAATGAAAAACTGTTTTTT. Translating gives CASSERGQVKNEKLFF.

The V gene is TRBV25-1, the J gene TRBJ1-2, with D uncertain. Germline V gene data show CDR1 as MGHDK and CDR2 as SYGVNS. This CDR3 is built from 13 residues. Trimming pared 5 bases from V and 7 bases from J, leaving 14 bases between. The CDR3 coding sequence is TGTGCCAGCAGTCCAAGGATAACGGGTGGCTACACCTTC. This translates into CASSPRITGGYTF.

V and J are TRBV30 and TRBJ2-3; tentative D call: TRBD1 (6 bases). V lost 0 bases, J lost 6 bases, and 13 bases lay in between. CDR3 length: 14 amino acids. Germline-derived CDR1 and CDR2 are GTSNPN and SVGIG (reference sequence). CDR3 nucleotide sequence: TGTGCCTGGAGTGTGAACAGGGTCATGGATACGCAGTATTTT. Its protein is CAWSVNRVMDTQYF.

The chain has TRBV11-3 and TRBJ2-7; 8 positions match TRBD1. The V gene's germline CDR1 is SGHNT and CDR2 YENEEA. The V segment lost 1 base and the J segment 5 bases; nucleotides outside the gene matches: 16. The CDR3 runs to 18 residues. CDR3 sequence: CASSLGSSLDRDFDEQYF. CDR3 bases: TGTGCCAGCAGCTTAGGGTCCTCTTTGGACAGGGACTTCGACGAGCAGTACTTC. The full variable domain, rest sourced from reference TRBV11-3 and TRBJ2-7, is EAGVVQSPRYKIIEKKQPVAFWCNPISGHNTLYWYLQNLGQGPELLIRYENEEAVDDSQLPKDRFSAERLKGVDSTLKIQPAELGDSAVYLCASSLGSSLDRDFDEQYFGPGTRLTVT.